Here is one T cell receptor beta chain with its context. The sample's time point: blood 4 weeks post-SBRT, at nephrectomy. Treatment of the sample: 15 Gy SBRT to primary tumor, nephrectomy 4 weeks later. Here immunoSEQ multiplex PCR was the method, and the copy in TCRdb shows in-frame clones only, minus some. The table lists over 60,000 clones, approximately 87% of them singletons. The data are from a study of radiation and T cells in renal cell carcinoma. Germline CDR1 reads SNHLY; CDR2 reads FYNNEI. V trimming: 6 bases; J trimming: 3 bases; junction bases outside the gene matches: 11. This CDR3 comprises 15 residues.

The chain has TRBV2 and TRBJ2-7; 7 nucleotides agree with TRBD1. The specimen comprised blood, sampled from a patient whose treatment included radiotherapy and nephrectomy. The receptor comes from an older woman with renal cell carcinoma. CDR3 DNA: TGTGCCAGCAGCCCACAGGGGAATGTTGGCTACGAGCAGTACTTC. Encoded protein: CASSPQGNVGYEQYF.